This TCR beta chain was observed in a study of cytomegalovirus exposure and HLA in healthy donors. 13 Jbeta primers and 60 Vbeta primers were used for the PCR. Original processing notes: There were 80 million or so unique TCR beta chains by a later count, and approximately 11 million of them were shared. Clones were sequenced by immunoSEQ multiplex PCR, and TCRdb holds only the in-frame ones, with some missing. V and J calls and clone size follow that table, whereas D and trimming were derived from the DNA. Here the sample spans approximately 100,000 clones, about 70% being singletons. Comments on this clone: Its antigen is not identified.

General study results and limits: Reports described diagnosis of cytomegalovirus status by the classifier as highly specific and sensitive. TCR beta V segments were, for the most part, productive about 87% or about 30% of the time in an earlier analysis.

This receptor was taken from a boy younger than 18 in good health and CMV-seronegative. The material sequenced was PBMCs.

Written as DNA, the CDR3 is TGCGCCAGCAGCGAAGGCAGGCAGAGAAAGCCGAACACTGAAGCTTTCTTT. It codes for CASSEGRQRKPNTEAFF. The chain joins TRBV4-1 to TRBJ1-1, with D unclear. V was clipped by 5 bases and J by 1 base, with 20 bases between them. Germline-derived CDR1 and CDR2 are MGHRA and YSYEKL. The CDR3 has 17 amino acids.